These T cell receptor beta chains were read from a single sample in a study of T-cell reconstitution after alpha-beta-depleted transplantation in children. TCRdb re-called the PCR reads with MiXCR, one entry per CDR3 protein. The repertoire holds about 490,000 distinct CDR3 sequences, with more than 9% as singletons. Here the sequenced sample was PBMCs, taken before TCRalphabeta/CD19-depleted stem cell transplant. The receptors come from a child aged 2-15 years with inherited bone marrow failure, due to receive a stem cell transplant. The CDR3 runs from the conserved cysteine through the conserved F or W. D genes are given only for firm matches. Size is omitted from some rows. Given values are once, few, many or a class for expanded clones.

>TRBV7-9|NA|many|TRBJ2-7
TGTGCCAGCACCGGTCCCCCCCGGGATCCCTACGAGCAGTACTTC
CASTGPPRDPYEQYF
>TRBV7-2|NA|many|TRBJ2-2
TGTGCCAGCAGCTCCCCCGGCGGCTATCTAGACACCGGGGAGCTGTTTTTT
CASSSPGGYLDTGELFF
>TRBV14|TRBD2|many|TRBJ2-1
TGTGCCAGCAGCCAATGGATAGGACTAGGATACAATGAGCAGTTCTTC
CASSQWIGLGYNEQFF
>TRBV12-3/TRBV12-4|NA|once|TRBJ2-5
TGTGCCAGCAGTCTAAAATCGGGACCGACGTACCAAGAGACCCAGAACTTC
CASSLKSGPTYQETQNF
>TRBV27|NA|many|TRBJ2-7
TGTGCCAGCAGTTTCTTCACAGGGTACGAGCAGTACTTC
CASSFFTGYEQYF
>TRBV4-3|NA|NA|TRBJ2-3
TGCGCCAGCAGCCAAGAGGTAGCGGCTAGCACAGATACGCAGTATTTT
CASSQEVAASTDTQYF
>TRBV12-3/TRBV12-4|NA|few|TRBJ2-1
TGTGCCAGCACCTCCCCGAGAGGTGAGCAGTTCTTC
CASTSPRGEQFF
>TRBV7-2|TRBD2|few|TRBJ2-7
TGTGCCAGCAGCATCGTGGGGGGGACCTACGAGCAGTACTTC
CASSIVGGTYEQYF
>TRBV5-1|NA|many|TRBJ2-3
TGCGCCAGCAGCCGGGGGGCTAGCGGACCCTCAGGGGATACGCAGTATTTT
CASSRGASGPSGDTQYF
>TRBV5-1|NA|many|TRBJ1-1
TGCGCCAGCAGCGATTCCAACACTGAAGCTTTCTTT
CASSDSNTEAFF
>TRBV5-1|NA|many|TRBJ2-1
TGCGCCAGCAGCTTGACGGTACGAGGGAGTGAGCAGTTCTTC
CASSLTVRGSEQFF
>TRBV20-1|TRBD2|many|TRBJ2-3
TGCAGTGCTACCCTGGGGGAGGGCCGCACAGATACGCAGTATTTT
CSATLGEGRTDTQYF
>TRBV7-6|TRBD2|few|TRBJ2-1
TGTGCCAGCAGCTTACCCCCGACTAGCCCAGGTGGGAATGAGCAGTTCTTC
CASSLPPTSPGGNEQFF
>TRBV12-3/TRBV12-4|TRBD1|many|TRBJ2-2
TGTGCCAGCAATCCAGGGGGTTTCGCCGGGGAGCTGTTTTTT
CASNPGGFAGELFF
>TRBV3-1|NA|NA|TRBJ2-2
TGTGCCAGCAGCCAAGTGGAGGGCACCGGGGAGCTGTTTTTT
CASSQVEGTGELFF
>TRBV7-2|TRBD2|few|TRBJ2-1
TGTGCCAGCAGCTATAGCGGGAGTGGTGAGCAGTTCTTC
CASSYSGSGEQFF
>TRBV20-1|NA|many|TRBJ2-3
TGCAGTGCTAGAGTGCTAGCAATTAGCACAGATACGCAGTATTTT
CSARVLAISTDTQYF
>TRBV2|NA|many|TRBJ2-1
TGTGCCAGCAGTGATCTAGGCCCGTTCTTC
CASSDLGPFF
>TRBV2|TRBD2|NA|TRBJ2-5
TGTGCCAGCACGTTTGTAGCGGGCAAGTACCAGTACTTC
CASTFVAGKYQYF
>TRBV5-1|NA|many|TRBJ2-5
TGCGCCAGCAGCTCCCGGCCCCGACAGGCCCAGGAGACCCAGTACTTC
CASSSRPRQAQETQYF
>TRBV5-1|NA|many|TRBJ1-2
TGTGCCAGCAGCTTAGGACGGGTTAACTATGGCTACACCTTC
CASSLGRVNYGYTF
>TRBV5-5|NA|many|TRBJ2-5
TGTGCCAGCAGACATGGGGGGACAGAGGTGGAGACCCAGTACTTC
CASRHGGTEVETQYF
>TRBV15|NA|many|TRBJ2-5
TGTGCCACCAGCAGAGATATAGGGGTGTCGAAGCCCCGGACCCAGTACTTC
CATSRDIGVSKPRTQYF
>TRBV29-1|NA|many|TRBJ2-7
TGCAGCGTTGAAGAAGGGGGGCCCCCCTACGAGCAGTACTTC
CSVEEGGPPYEQYF
>TRBV20-1|TRBD2|few|TRBJ2-1
TGCAGTGCTAGTAAGGCGGGAGTAAACAATGAGCAGTTCTTC
CSASKAGVNNEQFF
>TRBV4-3|NA|many|TRBJ2-3
TGCGCCAGCAGCCCGAGTATAGCGGCGAGAGCAGATACGCAGTATTTT
CASSPSIAARADTQYF
>TRBV30|TRBD2|few|TRBJ2-1
TGTGCCTGGAGTGGACTAGCGGGAGTTCGAAATGAGCAGTTCTTC
CAWSGLAGVRNEQFF
>TRBV7-9|TRBD2|few|TRBJ2-1
TGTGCCAGCGAGCGGGTTTCGCGGGAGGGTTTCTTTGAGCAGTTCTTC
CASERVSREGFFEQFF
>TRBV12-3/TRBV12-4|NA|many|TRBJ2-2
TGTGCCAGCAGTTCAGGGACTTCGAACACCGGGGAGCTGTTTTTT
CASSSGTSNTGELFF
>TRBV11-2|NA|many|TRBJ1-3
TGTGCCAGCAGCTACCTCCCCAGCTCTGGAAACACCATATATTTT
CASSYLPSSGNTIYF
>TRBV10-3|TRBD2|many|TRBJ2-7
TGTGCCACCCAGGGGGACCTAGCGGGAGGATCCTACGAGCAGTACTTC
CATQGDLAGGSYEQYF
>TRBV9|NA|many|TRBJ2-1
TGTGCCAGCAGCGTAGAGGGCAGGGGAACCTACAATGAGCAGTTCTTC
CASSVEGRGTYNEQFF
>TRBV29-1|NA|many|TRBJ2-5
TGCAGCGTTGAGCGGGGAGAGACCCAGTACTTC
CSVERGETQYF
>TRBV29-1|NA|many|TRBJ1-2
TGCAGCGTTGAAAGAGGGCGGTGGGGCTACACCTTC
CSVERGRWGYTF
>TRBV7-2|NA|few|TRBJ1-5
TGTGCCAGCAGCTTAGCCGGTAGGGGCCTCAATCAGCCCCAGCATTTT
CASSLAGRGLNQPQHF
>TRBV18|NA|many|TRBJ2-5
TGTGCCAGCTCACCAATACAGACAGGAGTCCAAGAGACCCAGTACTTC
CASSPIQTGVQETQYF
>TRBV6-1|NA|few|TRBJ2-2
TGTGCCAGCAGTGAACTCCGGGGAGTCACCGGGGAGCTGTTTTTT
CASSELRGVTGELFF
>TRBV5-4|NA|few|TRBJ2-7
TGTGCCAGCAGCTTGGCAGGACGGCCCAACGAGCAGTACTTC
CASSLAGRPNEQYF
>TRBV10-2|TRBD2|many|TRBJ2-1
TGCGCCAGCAGTGCTCCCCTAGCGGTGACCTACAATGAGCAGTTCTTC
CASSAPLAVTYNEQFF
>TRBV27|NA|many|TRBJ2-5
TGTGCCAGCAGCTGGGGGCACACTCAAGAGACCCAGTACTTC
CASSWGHTQETQYF
>TRBV27|TRBD2|many|TRBJ2-7
TGTGCCAGCAAATTAGCGGGAGGGCCCTTTACCTACGAGCAGTACTTC
CASKLAGGPFTYEQYF
>TRBV29-1|TRBD1|many|TRBJ2-1
TGCAGCGTTGCCCGGGACAGTCCAAGTGGGCAATCTGAGCAGTTCTTC
CSVARDSPSGQSEQFF
>TRBV6-5|NA|few|TRBJ2-7
TGTGCCAGCGGTCACTCCACTTACGAGCAGTACTTC
CASGHSTYEQYF
>TRBV11-2|TRBD1|many|TRBJ1-6
TGTGCCAGCAGCTTGACAGGGTCGGATTCACCCCTCCACTTT
CASSLTGSDSPLHF
>TRBV9|TRBD2|many|TRBJ2-7
TGTGCCAGCAGTCGGTCCGTGGGGGGGGTTGACGAGCAGTACTTC
CASSRSVGGVDEQYF
>TRBV6-5|NA|many|TRBJ1-1
TGTGCCAGCAGTTACTCACAGGGTCTCTCTGAAGCTTTCTTT
CASSYSQGLSEAFF
>TRBV5-1|TRBD1|NA|TRBJ1-1
TGCGCCAGCAGCGACCGGGACAGGGGATGGACTGAAGCTTTCTTT
CASSDRDRGWTEAFF
>TRBV20-1|NA|NA|TRBJ2-3
TGCAGTGCGTCGCCAAACGCCGGAGATACGCAGTATTTT
CSASPNAGDTQYF
>TRBV6-1|TRBD2|NA|TRBJ2-5
TGTGCCAGCAGTCGTACTTTATCCGGGACTAGCGGGAGGGCTACGACCCAGTACTTC
CASSRTLSGTSGRATTQYF
>TRBV20-1|TRBD2|few|TRBJ2-7
TGCAGTGCTAGAGGAGGCGGGAGTTTGGACGAGCAGTACTTC
CSARGGGSLDEQYF
>TRBV30|NA|few|TRBJ1-5
TGTGCCTGGAGCTCAGGGGCAGCGGGAGGGCCCCAGCATTTT
CAWSSGAAGGPQHF